One sample yielded the 10 T cell receptor beta chains listed below, sequenced in a study of T cells in Graves' hyperthyroidism and ophthalmopathy. RNA transcripts yielded amplified TCR beta CDR3 regions. Using the HTBI primer set, a first-round RT-PCR was run on the TCR CDR3. TCRdb used MiXCR to reprocess the multiplex PCR reads, holding one entry per CDR3 protein. The profile shows 30,000 to 35,000 distinct CDR3 sequences, 45% to 55% of them singletons. Material: blood. The receptor source for this set is a woman in her thirties or forties with Graves' ophthalmopathy.

The rearrangement links TRBV2 to TRBJ1-1; TRBD1 is a possible D gene (6 bases). Germline V gives CDR1 SNHLY, CDR2 FYNNEI. V lost 4 bases and J lost 3, with 9 bases in between. CDR3 size: 13 residues. CDR3: CASSVRGYTEAFF. In nucleotides, the CDR3 is TGTGCCAGCAGTGTGAGGGGGTACACTGAAGCTTTCTTT.

This clonotype was recorded at least ten times. This chain connects TRBV15 to TRBJ1-3; the D gene is possibly TRBD1 (5 bases). The germline V and J ends were trimmed by 0 bases and 0 bases, with 12 bases remaining between them. Germline lookup yields CDR1 LNHNV and CDR2 YYDKDF (reference sequence). The CDR3 length is 17 residues. CDR3 amino acids: CATSRDQPGFSGNTIYF. In DNA form, the CDR3 reads TGTGCCACCAGCAGAGATCAACCAGGGTTCTCTGGAAACACCATATATTTT. Full variable domain (rest looked up from reference TRBV15 and TRBJ1-3): DAMVIQNPRYQVTQFGKPVTLSCSQTLNHNVMYWYQQKSSQAPKLLFHYYDKDFNNEADTPDNFQSRRPNTSFCFLDIRSPGLGDTAMYLCATSRDQPGFSGNTIYFGEGSWLTVV.

This clonotype was counted at least ten times. The V call is TRBV9, the J call TRBJ2-2; no reliable D call. Germline CDR1 reads SGDLS; CDR2 reads YYNGEE. V gave up 3 bases and J gave up 7 bases, with 13 bases separating them. This CDR3 spans 14 amino acids. The CDR3 loop is CASSADVRGGELFF. The CDR3, as DNA: TGTGCCAGCAGCGCGGACGTTCGAGGCGGGGAGCTGTTTTTT.

There are many counts of this clonotype. The genes are TRBV6-1 and TRBJ2-7, with D hard to call. The germline V gene has CDR1 MNHNS and CDR2 SASEGT. There are 14 residues in the CDR3. Trimming took 0 bases from V and 2 from J, leaving 8 bases between them. Here the CDR3 DNA reads TGTGCCAGCAGTGAAGCTGACTCCGCCTACGAGCAGTACTTC. Translating gives CASSEADSAYEQYF.

This clonotype was picked up many times. The gene calls are TRBV7-9 and TRBJ2-1, with 9 bases identical to TRBD2. Unmatched junction bases numbered 6, after V lost 4 bases and J lost 2 bases. The CDR3 length is 16 residues. CDR1 and CDR2 from the germline V gene are SEHNR and FQNEAQ (reference sequence). CDR3 region: CASSSLSSGTYNEQFF. The CDR3 nucleotides read TGTGCCAGCAGCTCCCTATCTAGCGGGACCTACAATGAGCAGTTCTTC.

This clonotype has just a few counts. V is TRBV3-1 and J is TRBJ1-1; TRBD1 is a possible D gene (5 bases). V gave up 1 base and J gave up 1 base, with 10 bases separating them. The CDR3 length is 15 residues. Germline V gene lookup returns CDR1 LGHDT and CDR2 YNNKEL (reference sequence). CDR3 sequence: CASSQARTGNTEAFF. In nucleotides, the CDR3 is TGTGCCAGCAGCCAAGCCCGAACAGGGAACACTGAAGCTTTCTTT.

This clonotype was seen many times. The genes are TRBV10-3 and TRBJ2-1, with 9 nucleotides matching TRBD1. The germline gives CDR1 ENHRY, CDR2 SYGVKD. J gave up 5 bases and V 6 bases, and 14 bases lay outside the gene matches. This CDR3 spans 17 amino acids. In nucleotides, the CDR3 is TGTGCCATCAGCTCACTGGGACAGGGAGCGGGTGACAATGAGCAGTTCTTC. Translated: CAISSLGQGAGDNEQFF.

The chain links TRBV19 to TRBJ2-2; D ambiguous. There are 14 residues in the CDR3. The germline CDR1 and CDR2 sequences are LNHDA and SQIVND (reference sequence). V was cut by 4 bases and J by 11 bases, with 17 bases left in between. CDR3 in DNA: TGTGCCAGTAGTAGTCGCGCGTTAGCAGGTGAGCTGTTTTTT. It specifies CASSSRALAGELFF.

This chain links TRBV29-1 with TRBJ2-6; tentatively, D is TRBD1 or TRBD2 (6 bases each). The ends were cut back, 8 bases at V and 0 bases at J, with 17 bases in the middle. The V gene's germline CDR1 is SQVTM and CDR2 ANQGSEA. The CDR3 has 16 amino acids. The CDR3 bases are TGCAGCCCGCGGGGCAGGGGAAACTCTGGGGCCAACGTCCTGACTTTC. Protein product: CSPRGRGNSGANVLTF.

The table lists this clonotype with a count of one. The chain uses TRBV11-2 and TRBJ2-3; D unresolved. The CDR3 has 14 amino acids. The germline V gene encodes CDR1 SGHAT and CDR2 FQNNGV. Trimming removed 3 bases from V and 1 base from J, with 8 bases in between. The CDR3 DNA sequence: TGTGCCAGCAGCTTGGGGTTTCGCACAGATACGCAGTATTTT. Residues: CASSLGFRTDTQYF.